This T cell receptor (beta chain) was observed in a study of T cell responses to AZD1222 COVID-19 vaccine. Libraries were prepared by immunoSEQ multiplex PCR; TCRdb keeps only in-frame clonotypes and omits some of them. The sample lists about 130,000 clones, approximately 86% occurring once. Points on this clone: Antigen specificity is unknown.

Study-wide results and limits: Repertoires were collected only later (after the peak T cell response had occurred). Most donors were white British, females outnumbered males, and clonal diversity was possibly underestimated.

The CDR3 spans 16 residues. The V gene end was trimmed by 3 bases and the J gene end by 7 bases; junction bases not matched to a gene: 13. The germline CDR1 and CDR2 sequences are KGHSH and LQKENI. This sequence was found in an adult who received the AZD1222 COVID-19 vaccine. Here the sequenced sample was peripheral blood, taken 28 days after the second AZD1222 dose. The rearrangement joins TRBV18 to TRBJ2-7; TRBD1 matches at 9 bases. CDR3 loop: CASSPMGDRAYSEQYF. DNA for the CDR3: TGTGCCAGCTCACCCATGGGGGACAGGGCGTACTCGGAGCAGTACTTC.